This TCR beta chain was sequenced for a study of T-cell reconstitution after alpha-beta-depleted transplantation in children. Molecular barcoding with unique molecular identifiers was used for the TCRbeta library. TCRdb called the PCR reads again in MiXCR, with one record for every CDR3 protein. The table lists about a million distinct CDR3 sequences, about 29% of them singletons. The CDR3 length is 16 residues. With V trimmed by 1 base and J by 0 bases, 8 bases remained unmatched. Per germline, CDR1 DFQATT and CDR2 SNEGSKA (reference sequence). This clonotype was observed a few times. Sequences were derived from PBMCs, mostly from graft donor cells, sampled 360 days after TCRalphabeta/CD19-depleted stem cell transplant. V usage is TRBV20-1 and J usage is TRBJ1-1; 7 bases line up with TRBD1. The source of this sequence is a boy under two years old who had a stem cell transplant for SCID, so the T cells may come from the graft donor. The CDR3 loop is CSARGGQSKMNTEAFF. CDR3 sequence (DNA): TGCAGTGCTAGAGGGGGACAGAGTAAAATGAACACTGAAGCTTTCTTT.